This T cell receptor beta chain comes out of a study of shared clonotypes between healthy human individuals. Naive CD8 cells lacked CD45RO and underwent positive selection for CCR7, leaving out terminally differentiated effector memory CD45RA+ cells. Healthy adults negative for HIV, lacking recent acute infections or vaccinations, served as donors. Note on this clone: Its cognate antigen is unknown.

Study-wide results and caveats: Despite large depth, sorted-subset datasets appeared incompletely sequenced. Non-shared clonotypes were found to have lower generation probabilities than the clonotypes that were shared by all four of the sorted-subset donors.

Germline trimming cut 6 bases from V and 5 bases from J; bases unmatched to any gene: 4. Per germline, CDR1 MDHEN and CDR2 SYDVKM. The CDR3 spans 13 residues. Original handling: In the immunoSEQ data, sequences were junction-only and lacked quality scores, so filtering differed. Generated by immunoSEQ multiplex PCR, the TCRdb table keeps only in-frame clones and is missing some. V and J calls and clone size are given by that table; D and trimming were obtained from the DNA. Among about 600,000 clones, around 95% were seen once, and the ten largest hold over 0.09%. V and J are TRBV28 and TRBJ1-1; 9 bases line up with TRBD1. Sequenced sample: naive CD8+ T cells sorted from blood. The TCR sequence derives from a woman aged 25-40 years in good health. CDR3 sequence (DNA): TGTGCCAGCAGGCGACAGGGGGAAACTGAAGCTTTCTTT. Its translation is CASRRQGETEAFF.